Only a few counts were recorded for the clone carrying this TCR beta chain. Its antigen is as yet unknown. This sample stems from a study of T cells after yellow fever vaccination. Points from the study as a whole: The secondary response showed a weaker magnitude and a faster peak, day 5 versus 15.

MiXCR, applied by TCRdb to the 5' RACE reads, yields one record per CDR3 protein. The sample holds 500,000 to 650,000 distinct CDR3 sequences, 13% seen once. V lost 6 bases and J lost 3; bases outside the gene matches: 8. Germline V gene lookup returns CDR1 SGHRS and CDR2 YFSETQ. This CDR3 spans 14 amino acids. The chain couples TRBV5-1 to TRBJ1-2; 7 bases agree with TRBD1. The receptor was derived from a man between 25 and 39 years old who received the YFV17D yellow fever vaccine. This material consisted of PBMCs, taken on the day of the yellow fever booster vaccination. Here the CDR3 DNA reads TGCGCCAGCAATATCGGGGACAGAGACTATGGCTACACCTTC. Translated: CASNIGDRDYGYTF.